In its sample, the clone carrying this T cell receptor (beta chain) was seen many times. The antigen is not known. This CDR3 spans 10 amino acids. Trimming took 7 bases from V and 5 from J, leaving 6 bases between them. Germline V CDR1 and CDR2: SQVTM, ANQGSEA. These data are taken from a study of T-cell reconstitution after alpha-beta-depleted transplantation in children. Preparation of the TCRbeta library involved a method that used unique molecular identifiers. One entry per CDR3 protein results from TCRdb running MiXCR on the PCR reads. Of around 490,000 distinct CDR3 sequences in the sample, 11% were seen once. Overall study results and limits: Newly produced T cells mostly provided counts and TCRbeta diversity after one year, as hyperexpanded clones declined. Where alpha-beta T cells came from about two months after transplant was reportedly several hundred expanded graft clones.

The TCR was taken from a female patient between 2 and 15 years old who had a stem cell transplant for aplastic anemia, so the T cells may come from the graft donor. The input for sequencing was PBMCs, mostly from graft donor cells, taken 180 days after TCRalphabeta/CD19-depleted stem cell transplant. The chain is built from TRBV29-1 and TRBJ1-5; D is unclear. CDR3 nucleotide sequence: TGCAGCGCCCTTTATCAGCCCCAGCATTTT. It is translated as CSALYQPQHF.